The entry that follows covers one T cell receptor (beta chain) sequence. V was pared by 4 bases and J by 0 bases, with 6 bases of the junction left unmatched. This CDR3 contains 16 residues. CDR1 SGHRS and CDR2 YFSETQ come from the germline V gene. The data were taken from a study of blood T cell repertoires in COVID-19. Overall study context: Some COVID-19 samples were acute and others convalescent; all came from the United States, Italy and Spain. Sources were T cells, B-cell-depleted T cells, or PBMCs; the material itself was cDNA or gDNA.

In the original processing: The assay estimated nucleated cells by amplifying reference gene primers. This table comes from immunoSEQ multiplex PCR, and its TCRdb copy is limited to in-frame clones, with some not included. From that table come the V and J calls and clone size; the DNA was used to work out D and trimming. The sample consists of 200,000 or so clones, roughly 90% of them appearing once. The sequenced sample was peripheral blood. The chain uses TRBV5-1 and TRBJ2-3; 9 nucleotides align to TRBD2. This clonotype originated in a man in his fifties or sixties who had recovered from COVID-19. The CDR3 bases are TGCGCCAGCAGCGGCGGGACTAGCAGAAGCACAGATACGCAGTATTTT. Amino acids: CASSGGTSRSTDTQYF.